This entry features one T cell receptor (beta chain) sequence. The antigen is not known. This CDR3 has 13 amino acids. Per germline, CDR1 KGHDR and CDR2 SFDVKD. With V trimmed by 0 bases and J by 13 bases, 6 bases remained unmatched. The data are from a study of vaccination and CD4 T cells after COVID-19. Researchers used the Oncomine TCR Beta short-read assay to sequence DNA from cultured CD4+ T cells. From the PCR reads, TCRdb called clonotypes with MiXCR, one entry per CDR3 protein. The sample holds roughly 20,000 distinct CDR3 sequences; approximately 40% are singletons and the top ten take approximately 17%. The treatment denotes: roughly 10-day PBMC culture with coronavirus spike peptide pools or control peptides (ViraFEST assay).

This sample comprised CD4+ T cells from blood, cultured in vitro, obtained before SARS-CoV-2 vaccination. This clonotype was sampled from a human donor who received a COVID-19 vaccine. V is TRBV24-1 and J is TRBJ1-2; TRBD1 matches at 8 bases. CDR3 nucleotide sequence: TGTGCCACCAGTGATTTGGGGCACAGGGGGTTCACCTTC. Amino acids: CATSDLGHRGFTF.